One and the same sample provided the 18 T cell receptor beta chains below, sequenced in a study of T cells in Graves' hyperthyroidism and ophthalmopathy. From RNA transcripts, TCR beta CDR3 regions were amplified. First-round RT-PCR of the TCR CDR3 relied on the HTBI primer set. TCRdb called the multiplex PCR reads again in MiXCR, with one record for every CDR3 protein. The sample carries about 290,000 distinct CDR3 sequences, approximately 15% recorded once. The sequencing input was blood. The receptors here all came from a woman aged 40 to 55 with Graves' hyperthyroidism.

Ten or more counts support this clonotype. The CDR3 reads CASSYTRGPNQPQHF. The CDR3 coding sequence is TGTGCCAGCAGTTACACGAGGGGTCCCAATCAGCCCCAGCATTTT. The chain has TRBV6-2 or TRBV6-3 and TRBJ1-5, with D possibly TRBD1 on 5 matching bases. Per the germline V gene, CDR1 is MNHEY and CDR2 is SVGEGT. The V gene lost 2 bases and the J gene lost 3 bases, with 11 bases spanning the gap. The CDR3 has 15 residues.

This clonotype came up many times. The chain carries TRBV27 and TRBJ2-5, with D perhaps matching TRBD2 (5 bases). This CDR3 is 15 amino acids long. The germline V and J ends were trimmed by 6 bases and 5 bases, with 19 bases remaining between them. CDR1 and CDR2 (germline): MNHEY, SMNVEV (reference sequence). CDR3 bases: TGTGCCAGCAGAAGCCTAGGTCGGGGAAGGGAGACCCAGTACTTC. It encodes CASRSLGRGRETQYF.

This clonotype was detected a few times. The chain employs TRBV5-8 and TRBJ1-2; perhaps TRBD1 as D (5 bases). Germline values: CDR1 SGHTS, CDR2 YDEGEE. Trimming removed 0 bases from V and 4 bases from J, with 13 bases in between. The CDR3 runs 15 residues. The CDR3 reads CASSLGDLPPYGYTF. Here the CDR3 DNA reads TGTGCCAGCAGCTTGGGGGACCTTCCACCCTATGGCTACACCTTC. Filled out from reference TRBV5-8 and TRBJ1-2, the complete variable domain reads EAGVTQSPTHLIKTRGQQATLRCSPISGHTSVYWYQQALGLGLQFLLWYDEGEERNRGNFPPRFSGRQFPNYSSELNVNALELEDSALYLCASSLGDLPPYGYTFGSGTRLTVV.

This clonotype was detected many times. This rearrangement joins TRBV12-3 or TRBV12-4 to TRBJ1-5; 7 bases agree with TRBD1. The junction had 7 bases not matched to a gene; V was cut back by 6 bases and J by 5 bases. The length of the CDR3 is 14 residues. CDR3 in DNA: TGTGCCAGCAGAGGTGACAGGGATCATCAGCCCCAGCATTTT. This encodes CASRGDRDHQPQHF.

V gene TRBV6-1 combines with J gene TRBJ2-5; D might be TRBD1 or TRBD2, each matching 6 bases. Between the trimmed V and J ends, which lost 8 bases and 5 bases, there was a span of 18 bases. The CDR3 runs 14 residues. The germline CDR1 and CDR2 sequences are MNHNS and SASEGT. The CDR3: CASRFGGRQETQYF. CDR3 nucleotides: TGTGCCAGCCGATTTGGGGGGCGGCAGGAGACCCAGTACTTC.

As concerns this clonotype: A much larger clonotype is one base distant, so this may be a read error. The chain employs TRBV18 and TRBJ1-1; 9 bases agree with TRBD1. V was pared by 5 bases and J by 5 bases, with 6 bases of the junction left unmatched. Per germline, CDR1 KGHSH and CDR2 LQKENI. CDR3 size: 14 residues. In DNA form, the CDR3 reads TGTGCCAGCTCAGCGACAGGGGGTAGAACTGAAGCTTTCTTT. Its translation: CASSATGGRTEAFF. The entire variable domain, with the rest obtained from reference TRBV18 and TRBJ1-1, is as follows: NAGVMQNPRHLVRRRGQEARLRCSPMKGHSHVYWYRQLPEEGLKFMVYLQKENIIDESGMPKERFSAEFPKEGPSILRIQQVVRGDSAAYFCASSATGGRTEAFFGQGTRLTVV.

Of note for this clonotype: This may be a read error, as it is one base from a much larger clone. V and J are TRBV28 and TRBJ2-3; 7 nucleotides match TRBD2. V shed 6 bases and J 3 bases; nucleotides not matched to a gene: 12. This CDR3 is 16 amino acids long. The germline V gene encodes CDR1 MDHEN and CDR2 SYDVKM. The chain's CDR3 is CASSLLRLAVTDTQYF. In DNA, the CDR3 is TGTGCCAGCAGCTTGCTTCGTCTAGCGGTGACAGATACGCAGTATTTT.

This clonotype was counted many times. The rearrangement uses TRBV30 and TRBJ2-5; 7 nucleotides line up with TRBD2. The CDR3 runs 14 residues. Trimming at V came to 0 bases and at J to 5 bases, leaving 6 bases not matched to a gene. Germline values: CDR1 GTSNPN, CDR2 SVGIG (reference sequence). The CDR3 here is CAWSVSAGHETQYF. CDR3 bases: TGTGCCTGGAGTGTATCAGCGGGGCACGAGACCCAGTACTTC.

This clonotype has only a few counts. The chain links TRBV29-1 to TRBJ2-1; D is undetermined. The CDR3 runs 11 residues. Trimming cost V 5 bases and J 7 bases, with 9 bases left between them. The V gene's germline CDR1 is SQVTM and CDR2 ANQGSEA. This CDR3 is CSVPALNEQFF. The CDR3 DNA sequence: TGCAGCGTTCCCGCCCTGAATGAGCAGTTCTTC.

Ten or more counts support this clonotype. The V call is TRBV2, the J call TRBJ2-1; no clear D. Trimming left V 3 bases short and J 14 bases short, with 14 bases between. There are 12 residues in the CDR3. Germline V gene data show CDR1 as SNHLY and CDR2 as FYNNEI. CDR3 DNA: TGTGCCAGCAGTGATGATGAGCGTCGCGAGTTCTTC. Encoded protein: CASSDDERREFF.

The chain employs TRBV9 and TRBJ1-2, with D unclear. CDR3 length equals 11 residues. V was cut by 0 bases and J by 14 bases, with 11 bases left in between. From germline, CDR1 is SGDLS and CDR2 YYNGEE. The CDR3 spells CASSVVGSLTF. The CDR3 nucleotides are TGTGCCAGCAGCGTAGTGGGCAGCTTGACCTTC.

Comment on this clonotype: A much larger clone sits a single nucleotide away, making a read error possible. V gene TRBV6-5 combines with J gene TRBJ2-2, with a possible D match to TRBD2 (5 bases). Per germline, CDR1 MNHEY and CDR2 SVGAGI. The CDR3 length is 13 residues. The CDR3 sequence is CASSYSVSGEPFF. The CDR3 coding sequence is TGTGCCAGCAGTTACTCGGTATCCGGGGAGCCGTTTTTT.

This rearrangement joins TRBV7-2 to TRBJ2-1; 13 positions match TRBD2. V shed 6 bases and J 7 bases; nucleotides not matched to a gene: 3. This CDR3 contains 14 residues. Germline CDR1 SGHTA, CDR2 FQGNSA. The CDR3 coding sequence is TGTGCCAGCAGGGGACTAGCGGGAAAAAATGAGCAGTTCTTC. Translation: CASRGLAGKNEQFF.

This clonotype occurred many times. CDR3 loop: CASSWTLDQPQHF. Here the CDR3 DNA reads TGTGCCAGCAGCTGGACTCTCGATCAGCCCCAGCATTTT. The chain uses TRBV11-1 and TRBJ1-5; D not resolved. CDR3 length: 13 amino acids. V dropped 4 bases and J dropped 5 bases, with 9 bases sitting between them. CDR1 and CDR2 from the germline V gene are SGHAT and FQDESV (reference sequence).

This clonotype was picked up many times. The chain recombines TRBV27 with TRBJ1-1; D not resolved. The CDR3 runs 14 residues. Trimming stripped 6 bases from V and 1 base from J, with 12 bases between. Germline V gene data show CDR1 as MNHEY and CDR2 as SMNVEV (reference sequence). DNA of the CDR3: TGTGCCAGCAGGAGTTTAGGAGAGAACACTGAAGCTTTCTTT. Translated: CASRSLGENTEAFF.

This clonotype was counted ten times or more. V is TRBV18 and J is TRBJ1-1, with TRBD1 identical over 8 bases. Germline assignment: CDR1 KGHSH and CDR2 LQKENI. There are 13 residues in the CDR3. V lost 6 bases, J lost 5 bases, and 5 bases stayed unmatched. The CDR3 DNA sequence: TGTGCCAGCTCGCCGGGACAGGCGACTGAAGCTTTCTTT. Translation gives CASSPGQATEAFF.

This clonotype was recorded many times. The rearrangement joins TRBV3-1 to TRBJ1-1, with 9 bases identical to TRBD1. V trimming: 5 bases; J trimming: 4 bases; junction bases outside the gene matches: 8. CDR1 is LGHDT and CDR2 is YNNKEL in the germline V gene (reference sequence). CDR3 length: 15 residues. The CDR3 DNA reads as TGTGCCAGCAGCTTACAGGGGGCACGGTCCACTGAAGCTTTCTTT. Amino acid sequence: CASSLQGARSTEAFF.

This clonotype has ten or more counts. V and J are TRBV20-1 and TRBJ2-5; perhaps TRBD1 as D (6 bases). This CDR3 is built from 12 residues. The V end lost 4 bases, the J end lost 3 bases, and 9 bases lay between the germline ends. Germline values: CDR1 DFQATT, CDR2 SNEGSKA (reference sequence). CDR3 sequence: CSAMSGEETQYF. CDR3 nucleotide sequence: TGCAGTGCTATGTCAGGGGAAGAGACCCAGTACTTC.